The 16 T cell receptor beta chains below come from one sample, sequenced in a study of T cells in women clearing cervical HPV infection. Assay used: immunoSEQ multiplex PCR; TCRdb lists only in-frame clones, some missing. This repertoire includes around 25,000 clones. The sample taken for sequencing was blood buffy coat. The receptors stem from a woman between 18 and 70 years old with a cervical HPV16 infection that either progressed to CIN3+ or cleared (not recorded which).

A remark on this clone: Read data end 3 residues before the CDR3 end; the end is taken from the germline J gene. The V and J genes are TRBV7-9 and TRBJ1-2; no firm D call. Germline CDR1 is SEHNR and CDR2 is FQNEAQ (reference sequence). CDR3 length: 11 amino acids. CDR3 region: CASSLRNDYTF. CDR3 DNA (partial): TGTGCCAGCAGCCTCAGAAATGAC.

As for this clone: Read coverage stops 3 residues before the CDR3 terminus; the germline J gene supplies the remainder. The chain couples TRBV5-4 to TRBJ2-2; D gene unclear. The CDR3 covers 15 residues. Germline V lookup: CDR1 SGHNT, CDR2 YYREEE (reference sequence). V lost 0 bases, J lost 1 base, and 7 bases lay in between. The CDR3 reads CASSLGTKNTGELFF. The DNA read from the CDR3 is TGTGCCAGCAGCTTGGGCACTAAGAACACCGGGGAG.

Notes on this clone: The CDR3 extends 3 residues past the end of the read, so its final part is completed from the germline J gene. V gene TRBV7-6 combines with J gene TRBJ1-2, with 7 nucleotides matching TRBD1. The germline gives CDR1 SGHVS, CDR2 FNYEAQ. The CDR3 loop spans 14 amino acids. Here the CDR3 reads CASSPWTGGDDYTF. The sequenced CDR3 bases are TGTGCCAGCAGCCCTTGGACAGGAGGGGATGAC.

A word on this clone: The CDR3 end falls 3 residues outside the read, so it is completed with the germline J gene. This CDR3 is also generated by other DNA sequences in the sample. V and J are TRBV7-2 and TRBJ2-1, with 9 nucleotides matching TRBD2. V shed 2 bases, J shed 4 bases, and the junction held 3 bases outside the gene matches. In germline, CDR1 is SGHTA, CDR2 FQGNSA. The CDR3 contains 15 residues. The sequenced CDR3 bases are TGTGCCAGCAGCTTATCTAGCGGGACTTACAATGAG. Protein sequence: CASSLSSGTYNE. The whole CDR3 is CASSLSSGTYNEQFF.

As for this clone: Read sequence stops 3 residues before the CDR3 end, and the germline J gene provides the missing end. The V gene is TRBV6-1, the J gene TRBJ1-2, with D possibly TRBD1 on 5 matching bases. Germline-derived CDR1 and CDR2 are MNHNS and SASEGT. V gave up 3 bases and J gave up 1 base, with 15 bases separating them. The CDR3 consists of 16 residues. CDR3 sequence: CASSENDSPYNYGYTF. CDR3 DNA, as far as it was read: TGTGCCAGCAGTGAGAATGACAGCCCCTATAACTATGGC.

As regards this clone: The CDR3 is cut off 3 residues early in the read; its end comes from the germline J gene. This sequence joins TRBV20-1 and TRBJ2-3; 8 nucleotides match TRBD1. Germline V gives CDR1 DFQATT, CDR2 SNEGSKA (reference sequence). This CDR3 comprises 16 residues. Incomplete CDR3 DNA: TGCAGTGCTAGACCGTATGGACAGGGAGGCAATCAGCCG. Its translation is CSARPYGQGGNQP. The whole CDR3 sequence reads CSARPYGQGGNQPQYF.

A note on this clone: The read terminates 3 residues ahead of where the CDR3 ends, so the germline J gene completes it. The V and J genes are TRBV5-4 and TRBJ2-3; D is possibly TRBD1 (6 bases). The ends were cut back, 0 bases at V and 2 bases at J, with 13 bases in the middle. Germline-derived CDR1 and CDR2 are SGHNT and YYREEE (reference sequence). This CDR3 spans 16 amino acids. The CDR3 DNA, read in part, is TGTGCCAGCAGCTTGGGGTCAGGGGTCCTCACAGATACG. Protein: CASSLGSGVLTDT. The whole CDR3 protein reads CASSLGSGVLTDTQYF.

CDR3 bases read: TGTGCCAGCACCAGTGCTCGGGGGGCCGGTGGC. Protein: CASTSARGAGG. The entire CDR3 sequence reads CASTSARGAGGYTF. This chain joins TRBV11-1 and TRBJ1-2; the D gene is possibly TRBD1 (6 bases). The read is 3 residues too short to cover the CDR3 end, so that end is filled in from the germline J gene. The CDR3 is 14 amino acids. The V gene's germline CDR1 is SGHAT and CDR2 FQDESV (reference sequence). V was cut by 7 bases and J by 7 bases, with 19 bases left in between. The variable domain in full, completed from reference TRBV11-1 and TRBJ1-2, reads EAEVAQSPRYKITEKSQAVAFWCDPISGHATLYWYRQILGQGPELLVQFQDESVVDDSQLPKDRFSAERLKGVDSTLKIQPAELGDSAMYLCASTSARGAGGYTFGSGTRLTVV.

On this clone itself: The missing CDR3 end, 3 residues past where the read stops, is filled in from the germline J gene. The sample carries other DNA sequences with the same CDR3. The chain links TRBV7-3 to TRBJ1-3, with 7 bases fitting TRBD1. Germline V CDR1 and CDR2: SGHTA, FQGTGA. This CDR3 contains 19 residues. V lost 0 bases, J lost 0 bases, and 11 bases stayed unmatched. CDR3 loop: CASSLTLLWGQISGNTIYF. Partial CDR3 DNA: TGTGCCAGCAGCTTAACGCTACTCTGGGGACAGATCTCTGGAAACACC.

As regards this clone: The read terminates 3 residues ahead of where the CDR3 ends, so the germline J gene completes it. This rearrangement joins TRBV7-8 to TRBJ1-5; D remains ambiguous. Germline CDR1 and CDR2: SGHVS and FQNEAQ. V lost 2 bases to trimming and J lost 3 bases, with 11 bases between them. This CDR3 contains 15 residues. CDR3 DNA, as far as it was read: TGTGCCAGCAGCTTATTGGCAGCGGTCAATCAGCCC. Translated: CASSLLAAVNQP. In full, the CDR3 reads CASSLLAAVNQPQHF.

As concerns this clone: Read sequence stops 3 residues before the CDR3 end, and the germline J gene provides the missing end. The chain is built from TRBV12-5 and TRBJ2-5; TRBD2 aligns across 15 bases. This CDR3 has 17 amino acids. V dropped 1 base and J dropped 2; count of bases not matched to a gene: 2. The germline V gene has CDR1 LGHNT and CDR2 FRNRAP. The CDR3 sequence: CASGLGTSGGAQETQYF. The CDR3 DNA, read in part, is TGTGCTAGTGGTTTGGGGACTAGCGGGGGGGCTCAAGAGACC. The entire variable domain, with the rest obtained from reference TRBV12-5 and TRBJ2-5, is as follows: DARVTQTPRHKVTEMGQEVTMRCQPILGHNTVFWYRQTMMQGLELLAYFRNRAPLDDSGMPKDRFSAEMPDATLATLKIQPSEPRDSAVYFCASGLGTSGGAQETQYFGPGTRLLVL.

In the case of this clone: The DNA ends 3 residues before the CDR3 does, and the rest of the CDR3 is filled in from the germline J gene. The J gene is TRBJ2-7, the V gene TRBV2; tentative D call: TRBD1 (5 bases). The CDR3 has 13 residues. Germline V CDR1 and CDR2: SNHLY, FYNNEI. Trimming took 10 bases from V and 3 from J, leaving 16 bases between them. CDR3 amino acids: CANSPRRGYEQYF. Partial CDR3 DNA: TGTGCCAACTCCCCTAGAAGGGGCTACGAG.

About this clone: With the read ending 3 residues before the CDR3 end, the germline J gene is used to fill in that end. V and J are TRBV27 and TRBJ1-4, with D unclear. Trimming took off 2 bases at V and 5 bases at J, with 18 bases between the two ends. The CDR3 loop spans 17 amino acids. CDR1 is MNHEY, CDR2 SMNVEV, per germline (reference sequence). Incomplete CDR3 DNA: TGTGCCAGCAGTTTAAGTTTCTTCCCCAGAAGGAATGAAAAA. This translates into CASSLSFFPRRNEK. The whole CDR3 protein reads CASSLSFFPRRNEKLFF.

As to this clone: The CDR3 end falls 3 residues outside the read, so it is completed with the germline J gene. V gene TRBV2 combines with J gene TRBJ1-2; D possibly corresponds to TRBD1 (6 bases). The CDR3 totals 14 residues. With 5 bases removed from V and 5 bases from J, the gap between germline ends came to 15 bases. CDR1 SNHLY and CDR2 FYNNEI come from the germline V gene. CDR3 DNA, as far as it was read: TGTGCCAGCAGTAGAAATCAGGGGAGTTATGGC. Translating gives CASSRNQGSYG. The whole CDR3 region reads CASSRNQGSYGYTF.

To note about this clone: The CDR3 end lies 3 residues beyond the end of the read and is filled in from the germline J gene. V is TRBV14 and J is TRBJ2-3, with D unresolved. Germline V lookup: CDR1 SGHDN, CDR2 FVKESK. CDR3 size: 14 residues. This CDR3 reads CASSQDLGVETQYF. The sequenced CDR3 bases are TGTGCCAGCAGCCAAGATCTAGGAGTAGAGACG.

Of note for this clone: From the germline J gene comes the end of the CDR3, since the read stops 3 residues before it. The chain couples TRBV19 to TRBJ1-1, with a weak D call TRBD1 (5 bases). The V gene lost 3 bases and the J gene lost 1 base, with 6 bases spanning the gap. This CDR3 spans 13 amino acids. Per the germline V gene, CDR1 is LNHDA and CDR2 is SQIVND (reference sequence). The covered CDR3 bases are TGTGCCAGTAGTATGACAGAGAACACTGAA. Its translation: CASSMTENTE. The entire CDR3 sequence reads CASSMTENTEAFF.